A single sample gave rise to the 20 T cell receptor beta chains below, sequenced in a study of cytomegalovirus exposure and HLA in healthy donors. Clones were sequenced by immunoSEQ multiplex PCR, and TCRdb holds only the in-frame ones, with some missing. The sample includes 50,000 to 70,000 clones, 85% to 95% of them seen just once. Sample: PBMCs. The receptors originated from a woman aged 18-29 years in good health and CMV-seropositive.

This clone was counted once. The J gene is TRBJ1-1, the V gene TRBV27; the D is unclear. Looked up from germline, CDR1 is MNHEY and CDR2 is SMNVEV (reference sequence). This CDR3 contains 12 residues. The ends were cut back, 6 bases at V and 1 base at J, with 6 bases in the middle. The CDR3 is CASRAGNTEAFF. CDR3 coding DNA: TGTGCCAGCAGGGCAGGGAACACTGAAGCTTTCTTT.

The chain recombines TRBV14 with TRBJ2-7; TRBD2 agrees at 14 bases. The V segment lost 1 base and the J segment 2 bases; nucleotides outside the gene matches: 10. Germline lookup yields CDR1 SGHDN and CDR2 FVKESK. The CDR3 is 19 amino acids. The CDR3 region is CASSQAPGLAGAFTYEQYF. The CDR3 DNA reads as TGTGCCAGCAGCCAAGCCCCGGGACTAGCGGGAGCTTTTACCTACGAGCAGTACTTC.

The chain carries TRBV27 and TRBJ2-1, with a possible D match to TRBD2 (5 bases). The germline CDR1 and CDR2 sequences are MNHEY and SMNVEV (reference sequence). The CDR3 covers 15 residues. V dropped 3 bases and J dropped 5 bases, with 14 bases sitting between them. The CDR3: CASSFLTKINNEQFF. CDR3 DNA sequence: TGTGCCAGCAGTTTCCTGACTAAGATCAACAATGAGCAGTTCTTC.

This chain links TRBV7-2 with TRBJ2-7, with a tentative D call TRBD1 (5 bases). The CDR3 is 16 residues long. Germline CDR1 reads SGHTA; CDR2 reads FQGNSA. V was pared by 0 bases and J by 2 bases, with 14 bases between. CDR3 sequence (DNA): TGTGCCAGCAGCTTAGCCGGCCAAGGGGTCCCCTACGAGCAGTACTTC. Protein: CASSLAGQGVPYEQYF.

The gene calls are TRBV29-1 and TRBJ1-1, with D unresolved. Germline assignment: CDR1 SQVTM and CDR2 ANQGSEA. Trimming cost V 3 bases and J 4 bases, with 9 bases left between them. CDR3 size: 12 residues. The CDR3: CSVEVSGTEAFF. DNA for the CDR3: TGCAGCGTTGAGGTATCGGGCACTGAAGCTTTCTTT.

The rearrangement uses TRBV25-1 and TRBJ2-5; the match to TRBD2 covers 7 bases. V lost 2 bases to trimming and J lost 2 bases; unmatched junction nucleotides: 2. The CDR3 has 14 amino acids. Germline CDR1 is MGHDK and CDR2 is SYGVNS. CDR3 sequence: CASSEPGGQETQYF. CDR3 DNA sequence: TGTGCCAGCAGTGAACCGGGGGGACAAGAGACCCAGTACTTC.

CDR3 DNA: TGTGCCAGCAGCCCACTACAAGGGGGGGGTGGCTATGGCTACACCTTC. Amino acid sequence: CASSPLQGGGGYGYTF. The gene calls are TRBV9 and TRBJ1-2; D may be TRBD1 (6 bases). This CDR3 has 16 amino acids. The V gene lost 4 bases and the J gene lost 4 bases, with 20 bases spanning the gap. Germline-derived CDR1 and CDR2 are SGDLS and YYNGEE. The full variable domain, in which reference TRBV9 and TRBJ1-2 provide the parts outside the CDR3, is DSGVTQTPKHLITATGQRVTLRCSPRSGDLSVYWYQQSLDQGLQFLIQYYNGEERAKGNILERFSAQQFPDLHSELNLSSLELGDSALYFCASSPLQGGGGYGYTFGSGTRLTVV.

The chain employs TRBV29-1 and TRBJ2-2, with TRBD1 as a possible D gene (5 bases). This CDR3 comprises 13 residues. Trimming pared 8 bases from V and 4 bases from J, leaving 14 bases between. Germline V gene lookup returns CDR1 SQVTM and CDR2 ANQGSEA. CDR3 sequence: CSFGQLLTGELFF. CDR3 in DNA: TGCAGCTTCGGACAACTACTCACCGGGGAGCTGTTTTTT.

The chain combines TRBV7-9 with TRBJ1-3, with D possibly matching TRBD1 (5 bases). V lost 5 bases and J lost 0, with 11 bases in between. This CDR3 is built from 15 residues. The germline gives CDR1 SEHNR, CDR2 FQNEAQ (reference sequence). CDR3 amino acids: CASSGGGISGNTIYF. The CDR3 DNA follows: TGTGCCAGCAGCGGGGGAGGGATCTCTGGAAACACCATATATTTT. The full variable domain, completed using reference TRBV7-9 and TRBJ1-3, is DTGVSQNPRHKITKRGQNVTFRCDPISEHNRLYWYRQTLGQGPEFLTYFQNEAQLEKSRLLSDRFSAERPKGSFSTLEIQRTEQGDSAMYLCASSGGGISGNTIYFGEGSWLTVV.

Only one count was recorded for this clone. This chain links TRBV28 with TRBJ1-1; a weak D match, TRBD1 (5 bases). The germline V gene encodes CDR1 MDHEN and CDR2 SYDVKM. The CDR3 has 13 amino acids. Trimming took off 7 bases at V and 1 base at J, with 10 bases between the two ends. The CDR3 is CASILTGNTEAFF. The CDR3 nucleotides read TGTGCCAGCATACTCACAGGGAACACTGAAGCTTTCTTT.

The CDR3 sequence: CASRDRGSLSPDTIYF. The DNA for the CDR3 is TGTGCCAGCAGGGACAGGGGCTCCCTTTCACCGGACACCATATATTTT. The rearrangement joins TRBV28 to TRBJ1-3; 9 bases map to TRBD1. CDR1 and CDR2 (germline): MDHEN, SYDVKM. This CDR3 region has 16 residues. J lost 8 bases, V lost 6 bases, and 14 bases had no gene match.

The gene calls are TRBV28 and TRBJ2-7, with TRBD2 matching over 8 bases. This CDR3 region has 14 residues. The J segment lost 2 bases and the V segment lost 6 bases, leaving 6 bases of the junction unmatched. The germline CDR1 and CDR2 sequences are MDHEN and SYDVKM. The CDR3 loop is CASRGGRPAYEQYF. CDR3 coding DNA: TGTGCCAGCAGGGGCGGGAGGCCAGCCTACGAGCAGTACTTC.

This sequence joins TRBV6-5 and TRBJ1-2; tentative D call: TRBD1 (5 bases). The germline V gene encodes CDR1 MNHEY and CDR2 SVGAGI. The CDR3 length is 14 residues. The V end was cut by 7 bases, the J end by 4 bases, with 16 bases between. The DNA of the CDR3 is TGTGCCAGCACTCGGAGGGGCTTGGTCTATGGCTACACCTTC. It encodes CASTRRGLVYGYTF.

The chain is built from TRBV5-6 and TRBJ1-6; TRBD1 might be the D (6 bases). The CDR3 is made up of 14 amino acids. In germline, CDR1 is SGHDT, CDR2 YYEEEE. V lost 4 bases, J lost 7 bases, and 12 bases lay in between. The CDR3 protein is CASSAGVENSPLHF. DNA of the CDR3: TGTGCCAGCAGCGCAGGGGTTGAGAATTCACCCCTCCACTTT.

This chain links TRBV6-4 with TRBJ1-1, with 8 bases lining up with TRBD1. This CDR3 contains 14 residues. CDR1 MRHNA and CDR2 SNTAGT come from the germline V gene. J was trimmed by 4 bases and V by 3 bases; bases with no gene match: 4. CDR3 loop: CASSEGQGGTEAFF. The CDR3 DNA follows: TGTGCCAGCAGTGAAGGACAGGGTGGCACTGAAGCTTTCTTT.

The chain recombines TRBV4-1 with TRBJ2-1, with TRBD2 matching 9 bases. This CDR3 has 18 amino acids. Germline CDR1 reads MGHRA; CDR2 reads YSYEKL. J gave up 9 bases and V 1 base, and 16 bases lay outside the gene matches. CDR3 sequence reads: CASSQVGFQGSGRGEQFF. The CDR3 DNA is TGCGCCAGCAGCCAAGTTGGTTTTCAGGGTAGCGGGAGAGGTGAGCAGTTCTTC.

The chain uses TRBV4-1 and TRBJ2-1, with D maybe TRBD1 (6 bases). CDR3 size: 16 residues. Trimming removed 0 bases from V and 5 bases from J, with 14 bases in between. The germline V gene encodes CDR1 MGHRA and CDR2 YSYEKL. DNA for the CDR3: TGCGCCAGCAGCCAAGATCGCGCTAGGGGGAACAATGAGCAGTTCTTC. Amino acid sequence: CASSQDRARGNNEQFF.

The genes are TRBV5-1 and TRBJ2-1; D may be TRBD2 (6 bases). The CDR3 extends over 14 amino acids. V was pared by 5 bases and J by 7 bases, with 16 bases between. Germline CDR1 and CDR2: SGHRS and YFSETQ. The CDR3 region is CASSPRGLHNEQFF. The CDR3 region has the DNA TGCGCCAGCAGTCCTCGGGGACTGCATAATGAGCAGTTCTTC.

The rearrangement joins TRBV25-1 to TRBJ2-2; D unclear. The length of the CDR3 is 16 residues. CDR1 MGHDK and CDR2 SYGVNS come from the germline V gene. V lost 3 bases, J lost 0 bases, and 11 bases lay in between. CDR3 loop: CASSEVEQPNTGELFF. CDR3 coding DNA: TGTGCCAGCAGTGAGGTAGAACAGCCGAACACCGGGGAGCTGTTTTTT.

J is TRBJ2-7 and V is TRBV2, with a tentative D call TRBD1 (5 bases). Trimming stripped 4 bases from V and 0 bases from J, with 7 bases between. CDR1 SNHLY and CDR2 FYNNEI come from the germline V gene. The CDR3 spans 13 residues. Here the CDR3 DNA reads TGTGCCAGCAGTGGACAGACCTCCTACGAGCAGTACTTC. This gives the protein CASSGQTSYEQYF.